The rows below give T cell receptor beta chains drawn from one sample of a study of cytomegalovirus exposure and HLA in healthy donors. TCRdb keeps only in-frame clones here, not all; method: immunoSEQ multiplex PCR. The sample yields approximately 150,000 clones, 70% to 90% seen once. Sample: PBMCs. These receptor sequences come from a girl aged 5 to 17 in good health and CMV-seropositive. Both conserved end residues are part of each CDR3. D genes are given only for firm matches. Clone size is given for some rows only: seen once, a few or many times, or a class if the clone is expanded.

j_call d_call clone_size cdr3_length v_call cdr3_nt cdr3_aa
TRBJ1-1 - few 14 TRBV4-1 TGCGCCAGCAGCCAGACAGCAGCGAACACTGAAGCTTTCTTT CASSQTAANTEAFF
TRBJ2-3 - - 16 TRBV9 TGTGCCAGCAGCGTAAAGGCAGGGGGACTCACAGATACGCAGTATTTT CASSVKAGGLTDTQYF
TRBJ2-1 - - 16 TRBV6-5 TGTGCCAGCAGTTACACACCAGCGAGCTCCTACAATGAGCAGTTCTTC CASSYTPASSYNEQFF
TRBJ2-7 - - 16 TRBV11-2 TGTGCCAGCAGCTTATACGCGACTACCTACCCCTACGAGCAGTACTTC CASSLYATTYPYEQYF
TRBJ1-1 TRBD1 - 14 TRBV6-1 TGTGCCAGCACCGTAAGCAGGGGGCAGACTGAAGCTTTCTTT CASTVSRGQTEAFF
TRBJ2-1 TRBD2 - 15 TRBV5-1 TGCGCCAGCAGCTTAACTAGCGGGGGATACAATGAGCAGTTCTTC CASSLTSGGYNEQFF
TRBJ1-3 - - 15 TRBV9 TGTGCCAGCAGCGTAGGGCAGGGTCAAGGAAACACCATATATTTT CASSVGQGQGNTIYF
TRBJ1-5 - - 13 TRBV7-2 TGTGCCAGCAGCTTAAACAAAAATCAGCCCCAGCATTTT CASSLNKNQPQHF
TRBJ2-7 TRBD2 - 16 TRBV6-6 TGTGCCGCCAGGGGAGGGCTAGCGGGGGCCAGCTACGAGCAGTACTTC CAARGGLAGASYEQYF
TRBJ1-4 - - 15 TRBV2 TGTGCCAGCAGCGCTTCCAGAGGTCCTAATGAAAAACTGTTTTTT CASSASRGPNEKLFF
TRBJ1-1 TRBD1 - 16 TRBV7-3 TGTGCCAGCAGCACAACTTTACAGGGGGCGAGGACTGAAGCTTTCTTT CASSTTLQGARTEAFF
TRBJ1-6 - - 13 TRBV2 TGTGCCAGCACTATTACCTATAATTCACCCCTCCACTTT CASTITYNSPLHF
TRBJ2-4 - - 15 TRBV5-4 TGTGCCAGCAGCTTGGAGAGGTCGGCCAAAAACATTCAGTACTTC CASSLERSAKNIQYF
TRBJ2-3 TRBD2 - 14 TRBV10-2 TGCGCCAGCAGTGCTCGCGGGACTAGCGGGGGGGCGAATTTT CASSARGTSGGANF
TRBJ2-1 TRBD1 once 15 TRBV30 TGTGCCTGGAGTGTATGGGACAGGGATTACAATGAGCAGTTCTTC CAWSVWDRDYNEQFF
TRBJ1-1 - - 13 TRBV5-1 TGCGCCAGCAGCTTACAGCCGAACACTGAAGCTTTCTTT CASSLQPNTEAFF
TRBJ1-6 TRBD1 - 16 TRBV7-2 TGTGCCAGCAGCTTACTGACAGGGGATGTCAGTTCACCCCTCCACTTT CASSLLTGDVSSPLHF
TRBJ1-2 - - 15 TRBV6-1 TGTGCCAGCAGTGGATCTGGACAGAGTAACTATGGCTACACCTTC CASSGSGQSNYGYTF